This entry is about one T cell receptor beta chain. There is no known antigen for this receptor. No quality values exist for individual bases; no much larger clone is one base distant. The source of the sample is a study of cytomegalovirus exposure and HLA in healthy donors (dated by TCRdb to about 2017). With regard to the full study: According to an earlier analysis of several hundred of the donors, 150 million to 200 million T cells yielded approximately 120 million unique TCR beta sequences and approximately 300 Gb of sequence data. Among 398 genotyped donors of the cohort, an average of 235,054 unique TCR beta nucleotide sequences were sequenced per donor, approximately 20% of them non-productive. Class I and class II HLA loci were covered by the typing at four-digit resolution. Every repertoire in the discovery cohort had been generated on one and the same sequencing platform. A separate validation cohort of roughly 130 different subjects was used in addition to the roughly 720-subject first cohort. A later analysis re-examined previously published TCR beta repertoires from 610 or so donors and added high-resolution HLA genotyping to investigate patterns of TCR occurrence. The aim of the study was to test whether cataloging public T cell receptors could identify signatures of past pathogen exposure. Using immunosequencing, the study profiled T cell repertoires from around 680 subjects and related those repertoires to cytomegalovirus serostatus. Typing coverage differed by locus: A, B, C, DRB1 and DQB1 were typed in about 620-630 donors, DQA1 in about 500, DPA1 in roughly 590, and DPB1 in 400 to 480. Donor age, sex, ethnicity and CMV serostatus were compiled together with the repertoire data. A later genetic analysis took genome-wide SNP genotypes for about 65% of the roughly 670 donors and used that subset as a discovery cohort. An early release covering roughly 600 HLA-typed donors comprised roughly 300 gigabases of sequencing data and tens of millions of unique TCR sequences. Of the roughly 390 genotyped donors, 70% to 90% were placed in the genetic ancestry cluster associated with self-reported Caucasian donors. The later analysis used no new phenotypic data to find candidate immune exposures, relying instead on TCR beta sequences and their occurrence across donors. Several DR-DQ haplotypes were handled as single units for association and clustering, since linkage in the cohort was strong. To predict cytomegalovirus infection status, the study brought together high-throughput TCR immunosequencing, statistical association of individual TCRs with disease status, and machine learning. In an earlier analysis of 500 to 650 of the donors, high-throughput TCR beta sequencing was used to judge whether each TCR beta V gene segment behaved as functional or pseudogenic.

The CDR3 numbers 14 residues from cysteine through phenylalanine. The DNA shown is the 42-base CDR3, in frame from base 1. Sequences LNHNV (CDR1) and YYDKDF (CDR2) are obtained from the germline V gene (reference sequence). Germline trimming: 1 base from V, 5 bases from J; junction bases outside gene matches: 0. The cohort was made up of hundreds of healthy bone marrow donors. At the time of sampling, all cohort members were nominally healthy, though unrecorded immune exposures were likely present. The donor tested CMV seronegative, placing the donor among the 352 seronegative members of the cohort. Each donor provided a peripheral blood sample, and peripheral blood mononuclear cells were used for TCR beta sequencing. Genomic DNA extraction from the blood cell samples was performed with the Qiagen DNeasy Blood Extraction Kit. Libraries were prepared through the immunoSEQ multiplex PCR assay. The multiplex PCR relied on a mix of 60 forward primers for TCR Vbeta segments and 13 reverse primers for TCR Jbeta segments. The CDR3 region of rearranged TCR beta genes was amplified from genomic DNA with a multiplex PCR assay. The amplified TCR beta libraries were sequenced on the Illumina HiSeq System as 87-base-pair reads. In the authors' own workflow: Across the roughly 600 repertoires, a later analysis counted tens of millions of unique TCR beta chains, 9.5 million to 13 million of which were shared by at least two donors. To remove PCR and sequencing errors, raw reads were error-corrected and collapsed into unique sequences using a nearest-neighbor algorithm that merged closely related sequences. To assign V, D and J gene segments, CDR3 sequences were aligned to IMGT reference sequences. For a sequence to be retained, at least a six-nucleotide match to both a V gene segment and a J gene segment was required. Rearrangements were classified as productive when the CDR3 lacked stop codons and remained in frame with V and J, and all other rearrangements were classified as non-productive. CDR3 was defined according to IMGT convention as the region running from the second conserved V-encoded cysteine to the conserved J-encoded phenylalanine. The earlier analysis of 587 of the donors excluded any sequence lacking an unambiguous match to a single V gene segment. In an earlier analysis of 450 to 700 of the donors, V segments were called functional above 56.7% productive rearrangements and were called segregating when the between-donor standard deviation exceeded 5%. To diagnose cytomegalovirus status from the catalog of TCR beta chain sequences, a statistical classification framework was built. In a later analysis, TCR nucleotide sequences were compared against IMGT/GENE-DB human TR gene sequences so that V and J genes could be assigned. Using the TCRdist pipeline, a later analysis assigned CDR3 sequences along with most-parsimonious VDJ recombination scenarios. In a later analysis, each TCR beta chain was defined by its CDR3 amino acid sequence together with its V-gene family, and reads without a unique V-gene family were excluded. As a way to deal with suspected cross-contamination and a sequencing artifact, a later analysis dropped hundreds of nucleotide sequences that were highly shared and had low generation probability. In a later analysis, a clonal expansion index for each public chain was calculated from normalized within-repertoire ranks of inferred template counts. A later analysis computed generation probabilities with a VDJ recombination model fitted to out-of-frame rearrangements, and checked the results against IGoR. A later analysis scored TCR-TCR, TCR-HLA and TCR-CMV co-occurrence with hypergeometric tests, applying a repertoire-size bias correction to TCR pairs. In a later analysis, false discovery rates were estimated by permuting HLA or CMV assignments 20 times. A later analysis grouped co-occurring TCRs with DBSCAN, adding TCRdist sequence similarity when clustering within HLA-allele-positive subsets. For co-occurrence clustering, repertoires with fewer than 30,000 or more than 120,000 public chains were excluded, along with a handful of repertoires with anomalous nucleotide sharing. Sourced from immuneACCESS, this table was stored by TCRdb with only in-frame sequences that have V and J called. A share of the clones is absent; for the studies checked, an unresolved V gene accounts for under half, and the remainder has no known explanation. V, J and clone size are taken as reported in that table, and D and trimming were inferred from the DNA itself. The sample includes hundreds of thousands of clones, with approximately 80% observed a single time. Of the sample, over 1.1% falls within the top ten clones.

What the work shows at the level of the full study, not this receptor alone: A later analysis found that HLA-associated TCR beta chains were more clonally expanded and had lower generation probabilities than equally common non-associated chains. In a later analysis, most CMV-associated TCR beta chains were found to appear HLA-restricted, with HLA associations seemingly driven largely by CMV exposure. This cohort had only TCR beta chains sequenced, and the lack of alpha or paired-chain data limited which features could be detected. Because some donors lacked HLA typing at each locus, the association tests relied only on the typed subset. When HLA alleles, especially DR and DQ, strongly co-occurred, attributing TCR associations to individual alleles was difficult. Correlated functional status among segregating V segments might be attributable to linkage disequilibrium, but an unknown experimental factor could not be ruled out. In vitro tests confirmed that a few of the cytomegalovirus-associated TCR beta chains recognize cytomegalovirus antigens. A later analysis associated 17,000 or so TCR beta sequences with specific HLA alleles at a false discovery rate of 0.05. Some IMGT-functional V segments, including TRBV6-2 and TRBV6-3, could not be told apart with the 87-base-pair reads, so those segments were excluded. An association between a missense DCLRE1C variant and V-gene and J-gene trimming of TCR beta chains was found in a later genetic analysis and replicated in an independent cohort. Most TCR sequences were seen in very few donors, while some public TCRs were found in many individuals. It was suggested by the authors that the approach could potentially be generalized to other disease states and immunological phenotypes. In a later genetic analysis, fewer N-insertions in productive TCRs were reported among donors in an Asian-associated ancestry cluster than the roughly 640-donor mean. Presence/absence analyses assumed roughly uniform sequencing depth across donors, an assumption that may not hold. CMV serostatus was the only immune exposure information available for the cohort. A total of 150 to 200 TCR beta chains were listed by the study as associated with cytomegalovirus. The classifier was reported to diagnose cytomegalovirus status with high specificity and sensitivity in both the original and validation cohorts. A further reported finding was that TCR beta sequences accurately predicted the HLA-A and HLA-B alleles for most subjects in the first cohort. A cluster of highly shared sequence variants was judged likely to represent a technical artifact of the sequencing pipeline. In a later analysis, the rate of TCR association differed among HLA loci, with DRB1 alleles having the most associated TCRs and HLA-C alleles having the fewest. Because counts were too low, seventeen rarely observed V segments, including chromosome 9 orphons, were excluded from the earlier analysis of fewer than 650 of the donors. An earlier analysis of approximately 590 of the donors showed that most TCR beta V segments appeared in productive rearrangements either about 87% or about 30% of the time, which broadly matched IMGT annotations. A later analysis reported that several top co-occurrence clusters appeared linked to parvovirus B19, influenza, CMV and Epstein-Barr virus.

The rearranged segments are TRBV15 and TRBJ2-1; 9 central bases correspond to TRBD1. Sample: PBMCs. This receptor was identified in a girl between 5 and 17 years old in good health and CMV-seronegative. The DNA reads TGTGCCACCAGCAGAGGGACAGGGGACAATGAGCAGTTCTTC. The translation is CATSRGTGDNEQFF.